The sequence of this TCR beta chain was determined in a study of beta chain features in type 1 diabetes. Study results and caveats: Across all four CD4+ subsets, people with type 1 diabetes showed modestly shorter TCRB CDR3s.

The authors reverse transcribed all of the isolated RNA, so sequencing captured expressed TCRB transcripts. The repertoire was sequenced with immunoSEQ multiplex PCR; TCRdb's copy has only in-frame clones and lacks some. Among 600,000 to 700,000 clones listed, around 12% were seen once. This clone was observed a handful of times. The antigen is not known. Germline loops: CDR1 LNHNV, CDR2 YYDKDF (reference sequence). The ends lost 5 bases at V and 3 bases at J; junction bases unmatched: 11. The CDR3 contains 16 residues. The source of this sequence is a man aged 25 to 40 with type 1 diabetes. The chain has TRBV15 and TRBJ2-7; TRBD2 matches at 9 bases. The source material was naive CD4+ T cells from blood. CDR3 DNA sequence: TGTGCCACCAGCGGATGGACCGGGACTAGCAACTACGAGCAGTACTTC. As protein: CATSGWTGTSNYEQYF.